Following are 30 T cell receptor beta chains from one sample sequenced in a study of shared clonotypes between healthy human individuals. The protocol was immunoSEQ multiplex PCR, while the TCRdb copy is restricted to in-frame clones and leaves out a portion. The repertoire includes more than 850,000 clones, about four fifths of them detected once, and around 0.47% sits in the top ten. The source material was memory CD4+ T cells from PBMCs. Subset indicated: CD45RA-negative fraction. These receptors came from a man aged 18 to 30 in good health. Some clones in this sample may be carry-over from other donors' samples.

The CDR3 loop reads CASSVGPGRNSPLHF. CDR3 DNA sequence: TGTGCCAGCAGCGTAGGCCCGGGGAGGAATTCACCCCTCCACTTT. The V gene is TRBV9, the J gene TRBJ1-6; D gene unclear. CDR1 SGDLS and CDR2 YYNGEE come from the germline V gene. The CDR3 sequence is 15 residues long. V was pared by 0 bases and J by 7 bases, with 11 bases between.

With regard to this clone: No conserved phenylalanine or tryptophan is present at the end of the CDR3, so a read error is the likely explanation. The DNA is left out, because the CDR3 cannot be placed on it with certainty; the CDR3 is given as TCRdb lists it. The chain employs TRBV11-2 and TRBJ1-2. Termini included, the CDR3 measures 12 amino acids. The germline gives CDR1 SGHAT, CDR2 FQNNGV. The CDR3 region is CASSLAGGHVSL.

The chain carries TRBV7-9 and TRBJ2-1, with D possibly called TRBD1 or TRBD2 (5 bases each). Germline assignment: CDR1 SEHNR and CDR2 FQNEAQ (reference sequence). This CDR3 region has 14 residues. V was pared by 5 bases and J by 0 bases, with 8 bases between. The CDR3 nucleotides read TGTGCCAGCAGCACTAGGGGCTCCTACAATGAGCAGTTCTTC. This gives the protein CASSTRGSYNEQFF.

This clone was observed a single time. CDR3 DNA sequence: TGCGCCAGCAGCCAAGGACTAGCGAGCTACAATGAGCAGTTCTTC. Protein product: CASSQGLASYNEQFF. The chain links TRBV4-1 to TRBJ2-1, with 8 bases fitting TRBD2. Unmatched junction bases numbered 2, after V lost 1 base and J lost 3 bases. CDR1 is MGHRA, CDR2 YSYEKL, per germline. This CDR3 contains 15 residues.

Only one count was recorded for this clone. Possible read error: a much larger clone is one base away. The same CDR3 can be traced to other DNA sequences in this sample. This chain joins TRBV18 and TRBJ1-1; D is uncertain. In germline, CDR1 is KGHSH, CDR2 LQKENI. This CDR3 contains 13 residues. Between the trimmed V and J ends, which lost 4 bases and 1 base, there was a span of 7 bases. CDR3 protein: CASSQQANTEAFF. The CDR3 DNA is TGTGCCAGCTCACAACAAGCGAACACTGAAGCTTTCTTT.

The chain uses TRBV4-1 and TRBJ2-2; unclear D gene. Germline loops: CDR1 MGHRA, CDR2 YSYEKL. The germline V and J ends were trimmed by 1 base and 5 bases, with 8 bases remaining between them. The CDR3 is made up of 14 amino acids. The CDR3 region is CASSQGLPTGELFF. CDR3 nucleotides: TGCGCCAGCAGCCAAGGACTGCCTACCGGGGAGCTGTTTTTT.

J is TRBJ2-1 and V is TRBV29-1; D is possibly TRBD2 (5 bases). V was shortened by 7 bases and J by 6 bases, with 19 bases between the two germline ends. The CDR3 extends over 14 amino acids. The germline gives CDR1 SQVTM, CDR2 ANQGSEA. CDR3 in DNA: TGCAGCGCCACCGGGATTAGGCGGAGCAATGAGCAGTTCTTC. Its protein product is CSATGIRRSNEQFF.

The chain recombines TRBV6-5 with TRBJ1-1; TRBD1 matches at 9 bases. V lost 6 bases and J lost 4; bases outside the gene matches: 9. Germline loops: CDR1 MNHEY, CDR2 SVGAGI. The CDR3 totals 15 residues. CDR3 in DNA: TGTGCCAGCAGACTAAACAGGGGGCCGTTCACTGAAGCTTTCTTT. This sequence encodes CASRLNRGPFTEAFF.

The chain joins TRBV5-6 to TRBJ2-1, with D maybe TRBD1 (5 bases). This CDR3 has 15 residues. V lost 4 bases, J lost 12 bases, and 23 bases lay in between. The germline gives CDR1 SGHDT, CDR2 YYEEEE. CDR3 bases: TGTGCCAGCAGCGCCTCCTTTCAGGGCAGATATGGGCAGTTCTTC. Protein sequence: CASSASFQGRYGQFF.

The J gene is TRBJ1-2, the V gene TRBV27; perhaps TRBD1 as D (5 bases). The CDR3 runs to 15 residues. Trimming took off 0 bases at V and 4 bases at J, with 12 bases between the two ends. Per the germline V gene, CDR1 is MNHEY and CDR2 is SMNVEV (reference sequence). CDR3 loop: CASSLSGTTSYGYTF. The DNA of the CDR3 is TGTGCCAGCAGTTTATCGGGGACGACTAGCTATGGCTACACCTTC.

V and J are TRBV10-3 and TRBJ2-5, with TRBD2 matching over 9 bases. Unmatched junction bases numbered 25, after V lost 10 bases and J lost 4 bases. CDR1 is ENHRY, CDR2 SYGVKD, per germline. CDR3 size: 19 residues. In DNA form, the CDR3 reads TGTGCCAGTCGGGCCGACGCAGGGGGGAGACTAGCGGCAAGAGAGACCCAGTACTTC. It translates to CASRADAGGRLAARETQYF.

V and J are TRBV19 and TRBJ2-7; D remains unclear. This CDR3 contains 15 residues. Germline V lookup: CDR1 LNHDA, CDR2 SQIVND (reference sequence). V lost 2 bases and J lost 2, with 13 bases in between. CDR3 coding DNA: TGTGCCAGTAGTATATACCATCCCCCAACCTACGAGCAGTACTTC. Translating gives CASSIYHPPTYEQYF.

Comments on this clone: Other DNA sequences in this specimen translate into the identical CDR3. The rearrangement uses TRBV27 and TRBJ1-5; 7 bases map to TRBD1. The CDR3 length is 14 residues. The V and J ends lost 3 bases and 5 bases, in that order; junction bases with no gene match: 4. Germline assignment: CDR1 MNHEY and CDR2 SMNVEV (reference sequence). CDR3: CASSLEGADQPQHF. In DNA form, the CDR3 reads TGTGCCAGCAGTTTGGAGGGGGCTGATCAGCCCCAGCATTTT.

J is TRBJ1-2 and V is TRBV27; TRBD1 matches at 8 bases. CDR3 length: 14 residues. The ends lost 2 bases at V and 4 bases at J; junction bases unmatched: 3. Germline V gene data show CDR1 as MNHEY and CDR2 as SMNVEV (reference sequence). CDR3 sequence: CASSLDRGTYGYTF. CDR3 sequence (DNA): TGTGCCAGCAGTTTAGACAGGGGAACCTATGGCTACACCTTC.

The rearrangement joins TRBV28 to TRBJ1-4; 7 bases align to TRBD1. The V gene's germline CDR1 is MDHEN and CDR2 SYDVKM. V was pared by 3 bases and J by 2 bases, with 3 bases of the junction left unmatched. This CDR3 contains 15 residues. The CDR3 sequence is CASSLTGTTNEKLFF. The CDR3 coding sequence is TGTGCCAGCAGTTTGACAGGGACGACTAATGAAAAACTGTTTTTT.

This chain uses TRBV7-2 with TRBJ2-7, with a weak D call TRBD1 (6 bases). CDR3 size: 16 residues. Germline CDR1 is SGHTA and CDR2 is FQGNSA. Trimming took off 5 bases at V and 3 bases at J, with 20 bases between the two ends. The CDR3 sequence is CASSPRPGQWFYEQYF. CDR3 coding DNA: TGTGCCAGCAGCCCCAGGCCGGGACAATGGTTCTACGAGCAGTACTTC.

V and J are TRBV4-2 and TRBJ2-1, with D unresolved. CDR3 size: 12 residues. Germline lookup yields CDR1 LGHNA and CDR2 YNFKEQ. V gave up 0 bases and J gave up 6 bases, with 3 bases separating them. The CDR3 bases are TGTGCCAGCAGCCAAGATCGCAATGAGCAGTTCTTC. Its protein product is CASSQDRNEQFF.

The rearrangement joins TRBV19 to TRBJ2-3; no reliable D call. Germline loops: CDR1 LNHDA, CDR2 SQIVND (reference sequence). CDR3 length: 11 residues. The V end was cut by 4 bases, the J end by 6 bases, with 5 bases between. The DNA of the CDR3 is TGTGCCAGTAGTAGCTGGGATACGCAGTATTTT. This codes for CASSSWDTQYF.

The gene calls are TRBV9 and TRBJ2-7; 8 bases align to TRBD1. After removal of 0 bases from V and 2 bases from J, the junction contained 10 bases not matched to a gene. Germline V gives CDR1 SGDLS, CDR2 YYNGEE. The CDR3 is 17 residues long. The DNA of the CDR3 is TGTGCCAGCAGCGTAGAAGCGGCAGGGGGCTTTACCTACGAGCAGTACTTC. Translating it yields CASSVEAAGGFTYEQYF.

The genes are TRBV4-1 and TRBJ2-3, with 8 bases that match TRBD2. The CDR3 extends over 16 amino acids. Per the germline V gene, CDR1 is MGHRA and CDR2 is YSYEKL. V gave up 0 bases and J gave up 4 bases; unmatched junction bases: 6. Here the CDR3 reads CASSQDLTSASDTQYF. The CDR3 nucleotides read TGCGCCAGCAGCCAAGATCTGACTAGCGCGTCAGATACGCAGTATTTT.

The V call is TRBV5-4, the J call TRBJ2-5; D unclear. Between the trimmed V and J ends, which lost 2 bases and 5 bases, there was a span of 7 bases. This CDR3 is 12 amino acids long. Per the germline V gene, CDR1 is SGHNT and CDR2 is YYREEE (reference sequence). CDR3 amino acids: CASSFERETQYF. CDR3 DNA sequence: TGTGCCAGCAGCTTCGAACGGGAGACCCAGTACTTC.

The chain is built from TRBV5-4 and TRBJ1-1, with D tentatively TRBD1 (6 bases). Trimming took 0 bases from V and 1 from J, leaving 13 bases between them. The CDR3 is 16 amino acids. The V gene's germline CDR1 is SGHNT and CDR2 YYREEE (reference sequence). The CDR3 coding sequence is TGTGCCAGCAGCTTGGGTATGGGGGCACGGAACACTGAAGCTTTCTTT. This codes for CASSLGMGARNTEAFF. Together with reference TRBV5-4 and TRBJ1-1, the CDR3 gives the full variable domain: ETGVTQSPTHLIKTRGQQVTLRCSSQSGHNTVSWYQQALGQGPQFIFQYYREEENGRGNFPPRFSGLQFPNYSSELNVNALELDDSALYLCASSLGMGARNTEAFFGQGTRLTVV.

This chain joins TRBV5-1 and TRBJ2-7; TRBD2 might be the D (6 bases). V was shortened by 0 bases and J by 11 bases, with 21 bases between the two germline ends. The CDR3 is 15 residues long. Looked up from germline, CDR1 is SGHRS and CDR2 is YFSETQ. This CDR3 is CASSLEERTNSGEYF. Here the CDR3 DNA reads TGCGCCAGCAGCTTGGAGGAGCGGACTAACTCGGGGGAGTACTTC.

The chain couples TRBV6-5 to TRBJ1-4, with D tentatively TRBD1 (5 bases). V lost 6 bases and J 4 bases, leaving 9 bases between the germline ends. This CDR3 has 13 amino acids. Germline CDR1 reads MNHEY; CDR2 reads SVGAGI. The CDR3 spells CASRRQLNEKLFF. The CDR3 region has the DNA TGTGCCAGCAGGAGACAGCTTAATGAAAAACTGTTTTTT.

The gene calls are TRBV4-3 and TRBJ2-7, with 9 nucleotides matching TRBD2. Germline V gives CDR1 LGHNA, CDR2 YSLEER. V trimming: 1 base; J trimming: 6 bases; junction bases outside the gene matches: 10. CDR3 length: 16 amino acids. CDR3 sequence (DNA): TGCGCCAGCAGCCAAGTGGCGGGAGGGCCTCGAATCGAGCAGTACTTC. Protein sequence: CASSQVAGGPRIEQYF.

The rearrangement joins TRBV14 to TRBJ2-7; 8 bases line up with TRBD2. Germline CDR1 SGHDN, CDR2 FVKESK. CDR3 length: 15 residues. Losses at the gene ends were 4 bases for V and 6 bases for J; bases not matched to a gene: 11. CDR3 nucleotides: TGTGCCAGCAGCCCGACGGGGGGGGTGTCGTTCGAGCAGTACTTC. Protein: CASSPTGGVSFEQYF. Supplemented by reference TRBV14 and TRBJ2-7, the full variable domain reads EAGVTQFPSHSVIEKGQTVTLRCDPISGHDNLYWYRRVMGKEIKFLLHFVKESKQDESGMPNNRFLAERTGGTYSTLKVQPAELEDSGVYFCASSPTGGVSFEQYFGPGTRLTVT.

The rearrangement uses TRBV2 and TRBJ2-5; 9 bases are a match to TRBD1. From germline, CDR1 is SNHLY and CDR2 FYNNEI. The CDR3 loop spans 14 amino acids. The V segment lost 8 bases and the J segment 5 bases; nucleotides outside the gene matches: 9. The CDR3 loop reads CASSSQGAAETQYF. The CDR3 DNA is TGTGCCAGCTCATCACAGGGGGCAGCGGAGACCCAGTACTTC. The variable domain in full, completed from reference TRBV2 and TRBJ2-5, reads EPEVTQTPSHQVTQMGQEVILRCVPISNHLYFYWYRQILGQKVEFLVSFYNNEISEKSEIFDDQFSVERPDGSNFTLKIRSTKLEDSAMYFCASSSQGAAETQYFGPGTRLLVL.

The chain's CDR3 is CASSLGTGVRIQPQHF. CDR3 nucleotides: TGTGCCAGCAGCTTGGGAACAGGGGTGAGGATTCAGCCCCAGCATTTT. V and J are TRBV5-8 and TRBJ1-5, with 7 bases that match TRBD1. The CDR3 is made up of 16 amino acids. Per germline, CDR1 SGHTS and CDR2 YDEGEE. J was trimmed by 6 bases and V by 0 bases; bases with no gene match: 9. Filled out from reference TRBV5-8 and TRBJ1-5, the complete variable domain reads EAGVTQSPTHLIKTRGQQATLRCSPISGHTSVYWYQQALGLGLQFLLWYDEGEERNRGNFPPRFSGRQFPNYSSELNVNALELEDSALYLCASSLGTGVRIQPQHFGDGTRLSIL.

This clone was observed once. The chain recombines TRBV19 with TRBJ2-7; 7 bases align to TRBD1. Trimming at V came to 4 bases and at J to 6 bases, leaving 9 bases not matched to a gene. CDR1 and CDR2 (germline): LNHDA, SQIVND (reference sequence). This CDR3 spans 14 amino acids. In DNA form, the CDR3 reads TGTGCCAGTAGTACCCGACAGGGTTCCATCGAGCAGTACTTC. This codes for CASSTRQGSIEQYF.

The CDR3 here is CASSRYTGVHSNQPQHF. The CDR3 coding sequence is TGTGCCAGTAGTAGATACACGGGGGTCCATAGCAATCAGCCCCAGCATTTT. This rearrangement joins TRBV19 to TRBJ1-5, with D possibly matching TRBD1 (5 bases). Germline CDR1 is LNHDA and CDR2 is SQIVND (reference sequence). V was cut by 4 bases and J by 0 bases, with 16 bases left in between. The CDR3 length is 17 residues.